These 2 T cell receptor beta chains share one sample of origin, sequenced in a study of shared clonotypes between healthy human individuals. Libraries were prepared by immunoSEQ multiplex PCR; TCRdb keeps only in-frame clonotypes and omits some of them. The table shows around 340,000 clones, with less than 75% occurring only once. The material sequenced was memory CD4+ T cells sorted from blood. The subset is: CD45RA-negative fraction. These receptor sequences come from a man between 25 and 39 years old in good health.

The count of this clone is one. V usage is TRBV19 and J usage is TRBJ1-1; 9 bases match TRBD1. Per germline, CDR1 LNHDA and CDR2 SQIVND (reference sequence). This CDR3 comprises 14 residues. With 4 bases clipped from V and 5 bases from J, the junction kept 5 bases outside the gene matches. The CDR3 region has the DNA TGTGCCAGTAGTACCGGGACAGGGATTACTGAAGCTTTCTTT. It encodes CASSTGTGITEAFF.

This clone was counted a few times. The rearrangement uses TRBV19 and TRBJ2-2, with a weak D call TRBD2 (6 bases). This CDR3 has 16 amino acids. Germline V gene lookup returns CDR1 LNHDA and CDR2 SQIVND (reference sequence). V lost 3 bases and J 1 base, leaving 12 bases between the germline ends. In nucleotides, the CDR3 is TGTGCCAGTAGTATGAACCCGGGAGTGAACACCGGGGAGCTGTTTTTT. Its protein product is CASSMNPGVNTGELFF.